Each of the 3 T cell receptor beta chains below was sequenced from the same sample in a study of human T cells and chemical hapten exposure. TCRdb reanalysed the RACE reads using MiXCR and keeps one entry per CDR3 protein. This sample has more than 250,000 distinct CDR3 sequences, with 7% to 10% found just once. Time point denoted: pre-sensitization, week 0. Treatment denoted: therapeutic diphenylcyclopropenone sensitization with weekly scalp DPC. The sequenced sample was whole blood, obtained in connection with sensitization to the hapten diphenylcyclopropenone (DPC). The receptors come from a middle-aged woman with alopecia areata. Some clones in this sample may be carry-over from other donors' samples.

Many counts were recorded for this clonotype. The V gene is TRBV7-9, the J gene TRBJ2-1, with a tentative D call TRBD1 (5 bases). The CDR3 length is 12 residues. Trimming removed 0 bases at V and 12 bases at J, with 9 bases between. Germline V gene lookup returns CDR1 SEHNR and CDR2 FQNEAQ (reference sequence). CDR3 residues: CASSLAVQGQFF. For the CDR3, the DNA is TGTGCCAGCAGCTTAGCGGTGCAGGGGCAGTTCTTC. Full variable domain (remainder filled in from reference TRBV7-9 and TRBJ2-1): DTGVSQNPRHKITKRGQNVTFRCDPISEHNRLYWYRQTLGQGPEFLTYFQNEAQLEKSRLLSDRFSAERPKGSFSTLEIQRTEQGDSAMYLCASSLAVQGQFFGPGTRLTVL.

With respect to this clonotype: Sequence at one end of the junction differs from germline and may be a read error. The rearrangement joins TRBV11-3 to TRBJ2-1; a weak D match, TRBD2 (6 bases). The CDR3 has 14 residues. Germline assignment: CDR1 SGHNT and CDR2 YENEEA. CDR3 region: CASRPGTSSNEQFF. As DNA, the CDR3 is TGTGCCAGCAGACCCGGGACTTCCTCCAATGAGCAGTTCTTC.

The table lists this clonotype with a few counts. The gene calls are TRBV6-6 and TRBJ2-1; perhaps TRBD2 as D (5 bases). Per germline, CDR1 MNHNY and CDR2 SVGAGI (reference sequence). The V end lost 7 bases, the J end lost 8 bases, and 18 bases lay between the germline ends. This CDR3 has 14 residues. CDR3 DNA sequence: TGTGCCAGCAATAACCCGGGCCTCGGGGATGAGCAGTTCTTC. Translated, it gives CASNNPGLGDEQFF.